The source of this TCR beta chain is a study of OX40 agonist ivuxolimab in advanced cancers. Study at large: In this trial design, patients received ivuxolimab intravenously at 0.01 to 10 mg/kg every 2 weeks.

General study findings and limits: Relatively little clonal expansion, among the lowest observed, appeared in partial responders at 0.1-3.0 mg/kg. At 0.1 to 3.0 mg/kg, CD4+ and CD8+ blood T cells expanded clonally by week 6.

CDR1 is SEHNR, CDR2 FQNEAQ, per germline (reference sequence). V lost 5 bases, J lost 3 bases, and 7 bases stayed unmatched. The CDR3 covers 14 residues. Generated by immunoSEQ multiplex PCR, the TCRdb table keeps only in-frame clones and is missing some. Counted here are approximately 91,000 clones, about nine tenths occurring once; the ten biggest clones make up about 0.3%. A note on this clone: What it binds is not known.

The sequence came from an adult with an advanced solid tumor such as melanoma, head and neck, liver or kidney cancer. This chain connects TRBV7-9 to TRBJ2-7; TRBD1 agrees at 7 bases. The source was CD4+ or CD8+ T cells sorted from blood, collected in a trial of the OX40 agonist ivuxolimab. DNA of the CDR3: TGTGCCAGCAGCCGCCGGGACAGCCTCTACGAGCAGTACTTC. Protein: CASSRRDSLYEQYF.